This T cell receptor beta chain was found in a study of Tregs in tolerant kidney transplant recipients. The data were produced by immunoSEQ multiplex PCR, yet TCRdb's version contains in-frame clones alone and is incomplete. This table holds about 14,000 clones. Per germline, CDR1 SGHDT and CDR2 YYEEEE. The CDR3 extends over 13 amino acids. V shed 0 bases and J shed 4 bases, with 7 bases lying between them. Study results and limitations: This study did not directly address biological reproducibility. Expanding Tregs on activated donor B cells appeared to best identify donor-specific TCRbeta clones. Few patients were studied, so findings need validation in larger groups.

Comment on this clone: Its antigen is still unknown. The CDR3 end lies 3 residues beyond the end of the read and is filled in from the germline J gene.

Mixed chimerism was transient after nonmyeloablative marrow transplants from related graft donors. Unstimulated regulatory T cells (CD4+CD25+CD127-), CD4+CD25- non-regulatory cells, CD4 and CD8 cells were FACS-sorted from thawed PBMCs. This clonotype was sampled from a human patient who received a combined kidney and bone marrow transplant. Some of the T cells may derive from the graft donor. The chain joins TRBV5-6 to TRBJ1-2, with D unresolved. The source was CD8+ T cells from blood (PBMCs), collected 6 months after the transplant. The CDR3 DNA, read in part, is TGTGCCAGCAGCTTGGGTAGCAGCTATGGC. It codes for CASSLGSSYG. The full-length CDR3 reads as CASSLGSSYGYTF.